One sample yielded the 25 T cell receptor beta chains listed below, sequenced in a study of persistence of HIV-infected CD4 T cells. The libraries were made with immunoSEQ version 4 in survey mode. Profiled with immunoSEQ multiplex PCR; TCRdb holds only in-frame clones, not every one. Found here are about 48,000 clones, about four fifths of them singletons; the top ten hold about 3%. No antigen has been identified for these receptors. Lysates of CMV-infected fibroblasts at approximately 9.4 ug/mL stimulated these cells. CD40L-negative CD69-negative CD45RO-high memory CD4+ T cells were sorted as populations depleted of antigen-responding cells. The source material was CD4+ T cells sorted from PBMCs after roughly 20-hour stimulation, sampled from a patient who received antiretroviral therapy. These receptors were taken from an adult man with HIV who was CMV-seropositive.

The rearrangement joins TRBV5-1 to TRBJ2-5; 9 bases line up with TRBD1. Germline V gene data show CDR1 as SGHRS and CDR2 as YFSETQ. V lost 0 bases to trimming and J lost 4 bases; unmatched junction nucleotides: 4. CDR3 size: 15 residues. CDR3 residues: CASSLAMDRGETQYF. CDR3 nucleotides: TGCGCCAGCAGCTTGGCCATGGACAGGGGAGAGACCCAGTACTTC.

The CDR3 DNA sequence: TGTGCCTGGAGTGGGGGGGGAGGGCGCAATCAGCCCCAGCATTTT. This encodes CAWSGGGGRNQPQHF. This chain links TRBV30 with TRBJ1-5; D is possibly TRBD1 (5 bases). This CDR3 comprises 15 residues. Trimming removed 1 base at V and 2 bases at J, with 12 bases between. Germline V gene data show CDR1 as GTSNPN and CDR2 as SVGIG (reference sequence).

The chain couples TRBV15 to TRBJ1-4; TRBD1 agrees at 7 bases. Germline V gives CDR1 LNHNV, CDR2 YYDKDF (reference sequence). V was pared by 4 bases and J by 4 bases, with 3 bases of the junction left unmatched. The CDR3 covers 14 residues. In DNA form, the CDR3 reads TGTGCCACCAGCACCGGGACAGTTAATGAAAAACTGTTTTTT. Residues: CATSTGTVNEKLFF.

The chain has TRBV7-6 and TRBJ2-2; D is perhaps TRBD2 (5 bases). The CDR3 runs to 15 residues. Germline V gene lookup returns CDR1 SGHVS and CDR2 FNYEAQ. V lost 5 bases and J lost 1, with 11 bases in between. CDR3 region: CASSPADWNTGELFF. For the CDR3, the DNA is TGTGCCAGCAGCCCAGCGGACTGGAACACCGGGGAGCTGTTTTTT.

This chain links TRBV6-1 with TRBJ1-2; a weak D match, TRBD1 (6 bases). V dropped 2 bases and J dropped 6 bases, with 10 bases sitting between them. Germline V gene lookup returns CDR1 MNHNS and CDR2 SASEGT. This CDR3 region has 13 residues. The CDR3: CASSESQGNGYTF. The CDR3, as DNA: TGTGCCAGCAGTGAATCACAGGGTAATGGCTACACCTTC.

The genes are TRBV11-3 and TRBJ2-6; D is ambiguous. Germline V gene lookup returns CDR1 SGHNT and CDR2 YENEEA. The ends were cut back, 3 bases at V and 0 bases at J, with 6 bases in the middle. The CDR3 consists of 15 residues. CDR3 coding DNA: TGTGCCAGCAGCTTGGGCAGCTCTGGGGCCAACGTCCTGACTTTC. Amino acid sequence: CASSLGSSGANVLTF. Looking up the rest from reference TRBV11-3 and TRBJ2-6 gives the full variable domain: EAGVVQSPRYKIIEKKQPVAFWCNPISGHNTLYWYLQNLGQGPELLIRYENEEAVDDSQLPKDRFSAERLKGVDSTLKIQPAELGDSAVYLCASSLGSSGANVLTFGAGSRLTVL.

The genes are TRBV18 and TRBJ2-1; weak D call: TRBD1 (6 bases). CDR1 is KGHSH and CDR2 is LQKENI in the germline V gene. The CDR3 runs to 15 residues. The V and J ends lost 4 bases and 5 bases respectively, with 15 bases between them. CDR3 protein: CASSLSPGQNNEQFF. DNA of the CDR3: TGTGCCAGCTCACTCTCACCGGGACAAAACAATGAGCAGTTCTTC.

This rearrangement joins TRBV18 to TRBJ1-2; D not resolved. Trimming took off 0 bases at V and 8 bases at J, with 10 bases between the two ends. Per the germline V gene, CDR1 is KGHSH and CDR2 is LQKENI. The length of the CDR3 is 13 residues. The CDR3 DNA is TGTGCCAGCTCACCACCGTTTGGGTGGGGCTACACCTTC. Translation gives CASSPPFGWGYTF. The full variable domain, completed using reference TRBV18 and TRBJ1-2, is NAGVMQNPRHLVRRRGQEARLRCSPMKGHSHVYWYRQLPEEGLKFMVYLQKENIIDESGMPKERFSAEFPKEGPSILRIQQVVRGDSAAYFCASSPPFGWGYTFGSGTRLTVV.

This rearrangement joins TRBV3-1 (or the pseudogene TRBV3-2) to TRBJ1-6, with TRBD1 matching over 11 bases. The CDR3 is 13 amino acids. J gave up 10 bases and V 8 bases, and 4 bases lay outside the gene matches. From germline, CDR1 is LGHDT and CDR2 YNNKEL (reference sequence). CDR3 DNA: TGTGCCAGCGGACAGGGGGCTAGGTCACCCCTCCACTTT. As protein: CASGQGARSPLHF.

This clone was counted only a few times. The CDR3 loop reads CASSEERVGTEAFF. The CDR3 DNA sequence: TGTGCCAGCAGTGAAGAGAGGGTCGGCACTGAAGCTTTCTTT. This chain connects TRBV2 to TRBJ1-1; the D is unclear. CDR3 length: 14 amino acids. The ends were cut back, 1 base at V and 4 bases at J, with 10 bases in the middle. The germline CDR1 and CDR2 sequences are SNHLY and FYNNEI.

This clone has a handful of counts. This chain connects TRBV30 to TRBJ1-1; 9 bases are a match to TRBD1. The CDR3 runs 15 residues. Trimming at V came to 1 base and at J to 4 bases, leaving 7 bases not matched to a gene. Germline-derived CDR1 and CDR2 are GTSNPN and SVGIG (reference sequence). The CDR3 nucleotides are TGTGCCTGGAGTGGACAGGGGGGCCTGGCCACTGAAGCTTTCTTT. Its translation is CAWSGQGGLATEAFF.

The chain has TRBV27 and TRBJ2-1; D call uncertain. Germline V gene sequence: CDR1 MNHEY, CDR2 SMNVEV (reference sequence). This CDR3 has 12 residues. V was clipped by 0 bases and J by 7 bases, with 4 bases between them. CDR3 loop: CASSLSRNEQFF. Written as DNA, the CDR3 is TGTGCCAGCAGTTTATCCCGGAATGAGCAGTTCTTC.

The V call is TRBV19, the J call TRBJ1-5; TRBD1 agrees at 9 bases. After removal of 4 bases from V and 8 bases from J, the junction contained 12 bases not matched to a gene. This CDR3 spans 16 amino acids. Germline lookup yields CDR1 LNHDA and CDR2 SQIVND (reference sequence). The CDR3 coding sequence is TGTGCCAGTAGTACTGCCCCAGGACAGGGGAGGGAGCCCCAGCATTTT. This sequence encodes CASSTAPGQGREPQHF.

Written as DNA, the CDR3 is TGTGCCAGTAGTCCTTGGGACAGGGGAGCGATGAACACTGAAGCTTTCTTT. Amino acid sequence: CASSPWDRGAMNTEAFF. The chain combines TRBV19 with TRBJ1-1; 10 nucleotides align to TRBD1. Germline trimming cut 5 bases from V and 0 bases from J; bases unmatched to any gene: 9. Germline-derived CDR1 and CDR2 are LNHDA and SQIVND (reference sequence). There are 17 residues in the CDR3.

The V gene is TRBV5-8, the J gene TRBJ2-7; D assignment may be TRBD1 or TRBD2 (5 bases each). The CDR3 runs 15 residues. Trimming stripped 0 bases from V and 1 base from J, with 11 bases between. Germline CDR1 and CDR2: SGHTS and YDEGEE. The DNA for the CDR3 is TGTGCCAGCAGCTTGGCGGGGACGGCTTCCTACGAGCAGTACTTC. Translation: CASSLAGTASYEQYF.

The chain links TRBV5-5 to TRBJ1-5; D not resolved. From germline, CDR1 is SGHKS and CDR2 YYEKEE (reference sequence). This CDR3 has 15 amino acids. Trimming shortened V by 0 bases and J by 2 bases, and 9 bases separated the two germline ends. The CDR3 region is CASSLVGKGNQPQHF. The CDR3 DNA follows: TGTGCCAGCAGCTTGGTGGGGAAAGGCAATCAGCCCCAGCATTTT.

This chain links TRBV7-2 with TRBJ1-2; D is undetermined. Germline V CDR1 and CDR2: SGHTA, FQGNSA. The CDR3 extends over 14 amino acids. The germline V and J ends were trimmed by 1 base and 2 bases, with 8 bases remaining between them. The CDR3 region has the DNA TGTGCCAGCAGCTTAGGCCCTCAGAACTATGGCTACACCTTC. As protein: CASSLGPQNYGYTF.

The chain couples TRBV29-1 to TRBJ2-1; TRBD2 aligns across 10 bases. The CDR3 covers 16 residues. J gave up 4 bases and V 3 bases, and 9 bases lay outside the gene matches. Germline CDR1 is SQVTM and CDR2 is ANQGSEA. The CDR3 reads CSVDIPSGRKYNEQFF. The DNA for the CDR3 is TGCAGCGTTGATATCCCTAGCGGGAGAAAATACAATGAGCAGTTCTTC.

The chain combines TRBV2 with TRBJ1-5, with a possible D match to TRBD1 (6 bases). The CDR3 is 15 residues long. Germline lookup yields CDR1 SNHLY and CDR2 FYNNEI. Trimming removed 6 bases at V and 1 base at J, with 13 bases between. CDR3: CASSADGGSNQPQHF. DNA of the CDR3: TGTGCCAGCAGCGCGGATGGGGGCAGCAATCAGCCCCAGCATTTT. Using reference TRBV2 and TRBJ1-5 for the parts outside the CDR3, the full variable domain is EPEVTQTPSHQVTQMGQEVILRCVPISNHLYFYWYRQILGQKVEFLVSFYNNEISEKSEIFDDQFSVERPDGSNFTLKIRSTKLEDSAMYFCASSADGGSNQPQHFGDGTRLSIL.

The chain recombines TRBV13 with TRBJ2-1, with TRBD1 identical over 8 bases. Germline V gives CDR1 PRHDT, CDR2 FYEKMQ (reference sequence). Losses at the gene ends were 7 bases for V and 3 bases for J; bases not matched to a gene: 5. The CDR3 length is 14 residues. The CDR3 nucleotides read TGTGCCAGCACCGAGGACAGGGTCTACAATGAGCAGTTCTTC. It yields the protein CASTEDRVYNEQFF.

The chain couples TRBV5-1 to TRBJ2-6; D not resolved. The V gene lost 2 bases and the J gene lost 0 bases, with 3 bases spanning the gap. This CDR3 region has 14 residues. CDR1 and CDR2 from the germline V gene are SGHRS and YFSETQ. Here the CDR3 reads CASSFISGANVLTF. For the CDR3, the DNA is TGCGCCAGCAGCTTTATCTCTGGGGCCAACGTCCTGACTTTC. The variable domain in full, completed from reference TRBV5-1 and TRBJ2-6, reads KAGVTQTPRYLIKTRGQQVTLSCSPISGHRSVSWYQQTPGQGLQFLFEYFSETQRNKGNFPGRFSGRQFSNSRSEMNVSTLELGDSALYLCASSFISGANVLTFGAGSRLTVL.

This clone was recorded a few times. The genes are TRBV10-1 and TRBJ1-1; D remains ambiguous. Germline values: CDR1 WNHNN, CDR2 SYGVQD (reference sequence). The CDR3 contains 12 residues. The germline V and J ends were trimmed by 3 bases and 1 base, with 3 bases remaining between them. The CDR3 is CASSDQNTEAFF. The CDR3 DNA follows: TGCGCCAGCAGTGACCAGAACACTGAAGCTTTCTTT.

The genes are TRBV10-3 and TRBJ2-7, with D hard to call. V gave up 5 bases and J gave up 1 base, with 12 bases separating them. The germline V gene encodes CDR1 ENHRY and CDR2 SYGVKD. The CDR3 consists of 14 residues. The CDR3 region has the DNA TGTGCCATCAGTCTAGGCTTTGCTTCCTACGAGCAGTACTTC. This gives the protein CAISLGFASYEQYF.

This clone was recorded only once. Here the CDR3 reads CASSLTNTEAFF. CDR3 nucleotide sequence: TGTGCCAGCAGTTTAACGAACACTGAAGCTTTCTTT. The gene calls are TRBV28 and TRBJ1-1; D gene unclear. CDR1 and CDR2 from the germline V gene are MDHEN and SYDVKM. The CDR3 consists of 12 residues. Trimming took 2 bases from V and 1 from J, leaving 2 bases between them.

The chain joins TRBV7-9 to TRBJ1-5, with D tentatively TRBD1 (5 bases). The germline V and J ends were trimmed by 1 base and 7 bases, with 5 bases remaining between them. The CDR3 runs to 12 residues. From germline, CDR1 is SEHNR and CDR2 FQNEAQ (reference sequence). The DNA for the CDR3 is TGTGCCAGCAGCTTAGGGGGGCAGCCCCAGCATTTT. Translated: CASSLGGQPQHF.